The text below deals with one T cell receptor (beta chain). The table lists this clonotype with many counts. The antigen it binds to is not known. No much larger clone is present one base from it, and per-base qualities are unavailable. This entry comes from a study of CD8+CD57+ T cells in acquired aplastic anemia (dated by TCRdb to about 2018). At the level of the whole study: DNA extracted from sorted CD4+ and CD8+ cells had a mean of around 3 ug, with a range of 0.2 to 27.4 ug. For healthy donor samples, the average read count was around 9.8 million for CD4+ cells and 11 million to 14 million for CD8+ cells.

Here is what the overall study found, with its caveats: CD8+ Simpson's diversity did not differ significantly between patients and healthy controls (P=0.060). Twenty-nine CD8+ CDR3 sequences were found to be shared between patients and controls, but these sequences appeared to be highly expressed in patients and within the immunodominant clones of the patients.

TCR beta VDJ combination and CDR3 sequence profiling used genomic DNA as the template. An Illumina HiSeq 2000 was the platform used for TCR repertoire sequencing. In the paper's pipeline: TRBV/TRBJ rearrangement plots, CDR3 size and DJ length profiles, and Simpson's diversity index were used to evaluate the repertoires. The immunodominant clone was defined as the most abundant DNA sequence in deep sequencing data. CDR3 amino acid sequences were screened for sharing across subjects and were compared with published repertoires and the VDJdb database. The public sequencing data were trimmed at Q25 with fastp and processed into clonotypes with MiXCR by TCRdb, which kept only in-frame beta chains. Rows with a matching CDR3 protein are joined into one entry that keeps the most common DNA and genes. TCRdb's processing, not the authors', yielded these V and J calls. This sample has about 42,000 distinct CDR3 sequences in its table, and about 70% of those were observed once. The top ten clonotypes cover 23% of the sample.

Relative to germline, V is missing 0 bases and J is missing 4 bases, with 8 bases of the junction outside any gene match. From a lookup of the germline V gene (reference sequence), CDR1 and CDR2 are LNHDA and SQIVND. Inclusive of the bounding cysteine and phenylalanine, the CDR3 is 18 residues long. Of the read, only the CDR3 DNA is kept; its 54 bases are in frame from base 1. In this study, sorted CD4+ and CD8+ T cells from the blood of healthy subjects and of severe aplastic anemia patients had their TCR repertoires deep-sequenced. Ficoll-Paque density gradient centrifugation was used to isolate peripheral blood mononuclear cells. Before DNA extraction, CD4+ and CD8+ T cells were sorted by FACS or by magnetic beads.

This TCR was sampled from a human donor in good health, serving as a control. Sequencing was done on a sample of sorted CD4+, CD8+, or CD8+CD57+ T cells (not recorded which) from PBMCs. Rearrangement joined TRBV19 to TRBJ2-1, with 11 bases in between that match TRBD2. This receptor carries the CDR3 CASSIEVVASGGYNEQFF. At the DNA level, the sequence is TGTGCCAGTAGTATAGAGGTGGTCGCTAGCGGGGGGTACAATGAGCAGTTCTTC.